Below are 28 T cell receptor beta chains sequenced from a single sample in a study of OX40 agonist ivuxolimab in advanced cancers. The assay was immunoSEQ multiplex PCR, and TCRdb's table has in-frame clones only and misses some. Found here are around 50,000 clones, approximately 85% of them singletons; the top ten hold about 1.9%. Specimen: CD4+ or CD8+ T cells sorted from blood, collected in a trial of the OX40 agonist ivuxolimab. These receptors were taken from an adult with an advanced solid tumor such as melanoma, head and neck, liver or kidney cancer.

This clone was detected only a few times. This chain uses TRBV7-3 with TRBJ1-1, with TRBD1 as a possible D gene (5 bases). The germline CDR1 and CDR2 sequences are SGHTA and FQGTGA. Trimming cost V 5 bases and J 6 bases, with 13 bases left between them. The CDR3 has 13 amino acids. Here the CDR3 DNA reads TGTGCCAGCAGCCCAGACAGATACGCTGAAGCTTTCTTT. It yields the protein CASSPDRYAEAFF. Full variable domain (rest looked up from reference TRBV7-3 and TRBJ1-1): GAGVSQTPSNKVTEKGKYVELRCDPISGHTALYWYRQSLGQGPEFLIYFQGTGAADDSGLPNDRFFAVRPEGSVSTLKIQRTERGDSAVYLCASSPDRYAEAFFGQGTRLTVV.

This chain links TRBV5-1 with TRBJ1-4; weak D call: TRBD1 (5 bases). Trimming took 0 bases from V and 7 from J, leaving 25 bases between them. From germline, CDR1 is SGHRS and CDR2 YFSETQ. CDR3 length: 19 residues. The CDR3 here is CASSLEHLRESELAEKLFF. In DNA, the CDR3 is TGCGCCAGCAGCTTGGAACATCTCAGGGAGTCAGAGCTAGCTGAAAAACTGTTTTTT. The full variable domain, rest sourced from reference TRBV5-1 and TRBJ1-4, is KAGVTQTPRYLIKTRGQQVTLSCSPISGHRSVSWYQQTPGQGLQFLFEYFSETQRNKGNFPGRFSGRQFSNSRSEMNVSTLELGDSALYLCASSLEHLRESELAEKLFFGSGTQLSVL.

This chain connects TRBV29-1 to TRBJ2-3; D is uncertain. The ends were cut back, 8 bases at V and 4 bases at J, with 10 bases in the middle. The CDR3 sequence is 11 residues long. CDR1 is SQVTM and CDR2 is ANQGSEA in the germline V gene. The CDR3 spells CSTGRPDTQYF. DNA for the CDR3: TGCAGCACCGGGCGACCAGATACGCAGTATTTT.

The rearrangement joins TRBV7-9 to TRBJ1-1, with D unresolved. Trimming left V 2 bases short and J 0 bases short, with 22 bases between. The CDR3 has 19 residues. The germline CDR1 and CDR2 sequences are SEHNR and FQNEAQ (reference sequence). The CDR3 sequence: CASSLFPSGGVPMNTEAFF. The CDR3 DNA follows: TGTGCCAGCAGCTTATTCCCTTCGGGTGGGGTCCCAATGAACACTGAAGCTTTCTTT.

The CDR3 region has the DNA TGTGCCAGTAAATCTTTTTCGGCCAGAAACACCGGGGAGCTGTTTTTT. Protein product: CASKSFSARNTGELFF. This sequence joins TRBV19 and TRBJ2-2, with D hard to call. This CDR3 is 16 amino acids long. V was clipped by 7 bases and J by 2 bases, with 17 bases between them. Germline lookup yields CDR1 LNHDA and CDR2 SQIVND (reference sequence).

This clone has just a few counts. The chain uses TRBV7-3 and TRBJ2-7; possibly TRBD1 for D (6 bases). Trimming removed 5 bases from V and 9 bases from J, with 17 bases in between. CDR1 and CDR2 (germline): SGHTA, FQGTGA. The CDR3 loop spans 13 amino acids. In nucleotides, the CDR3 is TGTGCCAGCAGCCCCCTGCCGGGACAACCGCAGTACTTC. It yields the protein CASSPLPGQPQYF.

V and J are TRBV7-9 and TRBJ1-5; TRBD1 might be the D (5 bases). The germline V and J ends were trimmed by 1 base and 5 bases, with 15 bases remaining between them. From germline, CDR1 is SEHNR and CDR2 FQNEAQ (reference sequence). CDR3 length: 16 amino acids. The CDR3 region is CASSLGPPGRHQPQHF. Written as DNA, the CDR3 is TGTGCCAGCAGCTTAGGACCTCCGGGACGGCATCAGCCCCAGCATTTT.

In this sample, this clone turned up once. The DNA of the CDR3 is TGTGCCAGCAGTTTACCGGACAGATCTCTTGGCTACACCTTC. It yields the protein CASSLPDRSLGYTF. The gene calls are TRBV28 and TRBJ1-2, with D tentatively TRBD1 (6 bases). Looked up from germline, CDR1 is MDHEN and CDR2 is SYDVKM. CDR3 size: 14 residues. The V gene lost 2 bases and the J gene lost 7 bases, with 14 bases spanning the gap.

The V and J genes are TRBV7-2 and TRBJ1-4, with TRBD1 identical over 10 bases. The CDR3 length is 15 residues. Germline lookup yields CDR1 SGHTA and CDR2 FQGNSA. The V gene end was trimmed by 5 bases and the J gene end by 10 bases; junction bases not matched to a gene: 10. CDR3 amino acids: CASSNPGQGWGKLFF. The CDR3 nucleotides read TGTGCCAGCAGCAACCCGGGACAGGGGTGGGGAAAACTGTTTTTT.

The chain recombines TRBV5-4 with TRBJ1-6, with a weak D call TRBD1 (5 bases). The germline gives CDR1 SGHNT, CDR2 YYREEE (reference sequence). The V end was cut by 4 bases, the J end by 8 bases, with 10 bases between. The CDR3 sequence is 13 residues long. In nucleotides, the CDR3 is TGTGCCAGCAGCCCGCGAGGGGATTCACCCCTCCACTTT. Encoded protein: CASSPRGDSPLHF.

The count of this clone is one. The V gene is TRBV6-6, the J gene TRBJ2-7, with D uncertain. The V end lost 5 bases, the J end lost 3 bases, and 14 bases lay between the germline ends. Germline V gene sequence: CDR1 MNHNY, CDR2 SVGAGI (reference sequence). This CDR3 spans 14 amino acids. CDR3 residues: CASSKIPPDYEQYF. CDR3 sequence (DNA): TGTGCCAGCAGTAAAATACCCCCAGACTACGAGCAGTACTTC.

This chain joins TRBV2 and TRBJ2-6; D is perhaps TRBD1 (6 bases). The CDR3 is made up of 17 amino acids. V was trimmed by 6 bases and J by 0 bases, leaving 15 bases between them. CDR1 is SNHLY, CDR2 FYNNEI, per germline. CDR3 nucleotide sequence: TGTGCCAGCAGATCCCGGGACACACGCTCTGGGGCCAACGTCCTGACTTTC. This translates into CASRSRDTRSGANVLTF.

This sequence joins TRBV2 and TRBJ1-5; D is perhaps TRBD1 (5 bases). V dropped 3 bases and J dropped 2 bases, with 8 bases sitting between them. This CDR3 contains 14 residues. Looked up from germline, CDR1 is SNHLY and CDR2 is FYNNEI. The CDR3 bases are TGTGCCAGCAGTGATCGGGGGGGCAATCAGCCCCAGCATTTT. Its protein is CASSDRGGNQPQHF.

This clone was seen more than once but under ten times. This sequence joins TRBV4-3 and TRBJ1-6, with a tentative D call TRBD1 (5 bases). This CDR3 has 16 residues. CDR1 and CDR2 (germline): LGHNA, YSLEER. V lost 0 bases and J 9 bases, leaving 15 bases between the germline ends. The CDR3 spells CASSQDGAVARSPLHF. Written as DNA, the CDR3 is TGCGCCAGCAGCCAAGATGGGGCCGTCGCACGTTCACCCCTCCACTTT.

The chain employs TRBV2 and TRBJ2-3, with TRBD2 matching 10 bases. Unmatched junction bases numbered 8, after V lost 6 bases and J lost 2 bases. The CDR3 totals 16 residues. CDR1 is SNHLY and CDR2 is FYNNEI in the germline V gene. CDR3 amino acids: CASRWGTSANTDTQYF. As DNA, the CDR3 is TGTGCCAGCAGGTGGGGGACTAGCGCTAACACAGATACGCAGTATTTT.

The gene calls are TRBV10-1 and TRBJ1-1, with a weak D call TRBD1 (6 bases). V shed 5 bases and J shed 2 bases, with 18 bases lying between them. CDR1 is WNHNN, CDR2 SYGVQD, per germline (reference sequence). There are 16 residues in the CDR3. The CDR3 nucleotides read TGCGCCAGCAGTCCAACGAAACAGGGAGTCAACACTGAAGCTTTCTTT. Its translation is CASSPTKQGVNTEAFF.

The rearrangement links TRBV11-1 to TRBJ2-5; 7 bases match TRBD2. The CDR3 has 16 residues. V was pared by 1 base and J by 6 bases, with 11 bases of the junction left unmatched. Germline V gene lookup returns CDR1 SGHAT and CDR2 FQDESV (reference sequence). The CDR3 protein is CASSLVRELSYQTQYF. The CDR3 coding sequence is TGTGCCAGCAGCTTAGTGCGGGAGCTGAGTTACCAGACCCAGTACTTC.

V is TRBV20-1 and J is TRBJ2-1, with no clear D. The CDR3 runs to 11 residues. The V and J ends lost 3 bases and 4 bases respectively, with 4 bases between them. CDR1 is DFQATT, CDR2 SNEGSKA, per germline (reference sequence). The CDR3 reads CSARIYNEQFF. Here the CDR3 DNA reads TGCAGTGCTAGGATTTACAATGAGCAGTTCTTC.

This chain joins TRBV29-1 and TRBJ2-1; D assignment may be TRBD1 or TRBD2 (5 bases each). The CDR3 sequence is 12 residues long. CDR1 is SQVTM and CDR2 is ANQGSEA in the germline V gene. Trimming took off 4 bases at V and 9 bases at J, with 13 bases between the two ends. The CDR3 is CSVGWAGSEQFF. The DNA of the CDR3 is TGCAGCGTTGGGTGGGCAGGGAGTGAGCAGTTCTTC.

The chain recombines TRBV19 with TRBJ2-1, with TRBD1 matching over 8 bases. Germline values: CDR1 LNHDA, CDR2 SQIVND (reference sequence). CDR3 size: 11 residues. V lost 10 bases and J lost 14; bases outside the gene matches: 10. CDR3 nucleotides: TGTGCCATTGGACAGGGAGAGATGAAGTTCTTC. Its protein is CAIGQGEMKFF.

This rearrangement joins TRBV28 to TRBJ2-3, with TRBD1 matching over 8 bases. The CDR3 is 17 residues long. CDR1 is MDHEN and CDR2 is SYDVKM in the germline V gene. With 5 bases clipped from V and 3 bases from J, the junction kept 13 bases outside the gene matches. CDR3 in DNA: TGTGCCAGCAGTACCTACGGACGCAGGGGGCGAACAGATACGCAGTATTTT. Amino acids: CASSTYGRRGRTDTQYF.

This chain uses TRBV7-9 with TRBJ2-6; D is perhaps TRBD2 (5 bases). V lost 5 bases and J 3 bases, leaving 17 bases between the germline ends. The germline V gene encodes CDR1 SEHNR and CDR2 FQNEAQ (reference sequence). The length of the CDR3 is 17 residues. CDR3: CASSLDPRTYGANVLTF. The CDR3 DNA sequence: TGTGCCAGCAGCCTCGACCCACGGACTTATGGGGCCAACGTCCTGACTTTC.

V is TRBV5-1 and J is TRBJ2-3; the D gene is possibly TRBD1 (6 bases). The V and J ends lost 4 bases and 0 bases respectively, with 24 bases between them. Germline V gives CDR1 SGHRS, CDR2 YFSETQ. The CDR3 loop spans 19 amino acids. This chain's CDR3 is CASSPQGGSLSRSTDTQYF. CDR3 bases: TGCGCCAGCAGCCCTCAAGGGGGTTCCCTATCCCGGAGCACAGATACGCAGTATTTT.

V and J are TRBV7-6 and TRBJ2-3, with 10 positions matching TRBD2. CDR1 SGHVS and CDR2 FNYEAQ come from the germline V gene. CDR3 length: 17 residues. J was trimmed by 5 bases and V by 5 bases; bases with no gene match: 13. The CDR3 coding sequence is TGTGCCAGCAGCCTCTCGGGAAGCGGGAGGGCCGTAGATACGCAGTATTTT. It specifies CASSLSGSGRAVDTQYF.

The rearrangement joins TRBV28 to TRBJ2-6, with D possibly TRBD1 on 6 matching bases. Between the trimmed V and J ends, which lost 7 bases and 2 bases, there was a span of 18 bases. From germline, CDR1 is MDHEN and CDR2 SYDVKM. The CDR3 has 17 amino acids. CDR3 region: CASTEGAGDPGANVLTF. For the CDR3, the DNA is TGTGCCAGCACCGAAGGGGCAGGGGATCCTGGGGCCAACGTCCTGACTTTC. Using reference TRBV28 and TRBJ2-6 for the parts outside the CDR3, the full variable domain is DVKVTQSSRYLVKRTGEKVFLECVQDMDHENMFWYRQDPGLGLRLIYFSYDVKMKEKGDIPEGYSVSREKKERFSLILESASTNQTSMYLCASTEGAGDPGANVLTFGAGSRLTVL.

V usage is TRBV10-3 and J usage is TRBJ2-3; D is possibly TRBD1 or TRBD2 (7 bases each). Deletions cut 3 bases from V and 5 bases from J, with 15 bases between. This CDR3 contains 15 residues. In germline, CDR1 is ENHRY, CDR2 SYGVKD. The CDR3 coding sequence is TGTGCCATCAGTGACAGGGGGGGCCGGGGAGATACGCAGTATTTT. This codes for CAISDRGGRGDTQYF.

The genes are TRBV18 and TRBJ2-1; maybe TRBD1 (6 bases). Germline values: CDR1 KGHSH, CDR2 LQKENI. CDR3 size: 14 residues. V lost 3 bases and J lost 5, with 11 bases in between. Written as DNA, the CDR3 is TGTGCCAGCTCACCCGGACAGCTTGACAATGAGCAGTTCTTC. Its translation is CASSPGQLDNEQFF.

The chain employs TRBV7-3 and TRBJ2-1; no clear D. Germline-derived CDR1 and CDR2 are SGHTA and FQGTGA. The CDR3 totals 13 residues. Trimming took 1 base from V and 8 from J, leaving 9 bases between them. The DNA for the CDR3 is TGTGCCAGCAGCTTAAGTTTCTCCGATGAGCAGTTCTTC. Its protein is CASSLSFSDEQFF.